The 27 T cell receptor beta chains below come from one sample, sequenced in a study of blood T cells in healthy people across ages. The use of a sample-barcoded 5' primer and a J-beta primer mix characterized a second PCR of about 7 to 12 cycles. Each CDR3 protein is one row after TCRdb ran MiXCR on the 5' RACE reads. The sample carries about 640,000 distinct CDR3 sequences, under 30% recorded once. Sequenced input: blood. All receptors derive from a woman at least 80 years old in good health.

This clonotype appeared a few times. The CDR3 DNA reads as TGTGCCTGGAGTGCACCGGACGGATATCAGCCCCAGCATTTT. Residues: CAWSAPDGYQPQHF. J is TRBJ1-5 and V is TRBV30; D remains unclear. Germline V gene lookup returns CDR1 GTSNPN and CDR2 SVGIG (reference sequence). This CDR3 is 14 amino acids long. V lost 1 base to trimming and J lost 5 bases, with 12 bases between them.

This chain connects TRBV12-3 or TRBV12-4 to TRBJ2-7, with 8 bases identical to TRBD2. The CDR3 length is 14 residues. The junction had 8 bases not matched to a gene; V was cut back by 6 bases and J by 4 bases. The CDR3 is CASSCGLAQYEQYF. CDR3 nucleotides: TGTGCCAGCAGCTGCGGACTAGCCCAGTACGAGCAGTACTTC.

This clonotype was counted many times. The gene calls are TRBV10-3 and TRBJ2-1; D unclear. This CDR3 comprises 12 residues. Trimming shortened V by 8 bases and J by 6 bases, and 11 bases separated the two germline ends. CDR1 is ENHRY, CDR2 SYGVKD, per germline. CDR3 in amino acids: CAILVPPNEQFF. CDR3 nucleotide sequence: TGTGCCATCTTAGTCCCTCCCAATGAGCAGTTCTTC.

In its sample, this clonotype was seen many times. CDR3 region: CASSPGTSGGSNLLTDTQYF. The CDR3 DNA reads TGTGCCAGCAGCCCGGGGACTAGCGGGGGCTCCAACCTCCTAACAGATACGCAGTATTTT. The chain has TRBV7-6 and TRBJ2-3, with 14 bases identical to TRBD2. Germline trimming cut 5 bases from V and 3 bases from J; bases unmatched to any gene: 16. Germline CDR1 and CDR2: SGHVS and FNYEAQ. This CDR3 region has 20 residues.

Many counts were recorded for this clonotype. This chain uses TRBV7-9 with TRBJ2-5; D is perhaps TRBD2 (5 bases). CDR3 size: 15 residues. With 3 bases removed from V and 2 bases from J, the gap between germline ends came to 13 bases. Germline loops: CDR1 SEHNR, CDR2 FQNEAQ (reference sequence). CDR3 residues: CASSFAVPGQETQYF. The DNA of the CDR3 is TGTGCCAGCAGCTTTGCGGTCCCGGGGCAAGAGACCCAGTACTTC. Variable domain in full (rest from reference TRBV7-9 and TRBJ2-5): DTGVSQNPRHKITKRGQNVTFRCDPISEHNRLYWYRQTLGQGPEFLTYFQNEAQLEKSRLLSDRFSAERPKGSFSTLEIQRTEQGDSAMYLCASSFAVPGQETQYFGPGTRLLVL.

Worth noting for this clonotype: The conserved phenylalanine or tryptophan normally closing the CDR3 is absent here, so this likely arose from a read error. The CDR3 DNA reads TGTGCCACCAGCAGAGATAACAGGGCTTTGGGCACTGAGGCTTTCGTT. This translates into CATSRDNRALGTEAFV. This chain links TRBV15 with TRBJ1-1; possibly TRBD1 for D (6 bases). Germline CDR1 reads LNHNV; CDR2 reads YYDKDF (reference sequence). The CDR3 totals 16 residues.

This clonotype was recorded at least ten times. The rearrangement links TRBV4-1 to TRBJ1-2; D ambiguous. With 3 bases removed from V and 5 bases from J, the gap between germline ends came to 4 bases. Germline CDR1 reads MGHRA; CDR2 reads YSYEKL. CDR3 size: 11 residues. CDR3 loop: CASSHQYGYTF. The CDR3 nucleotides read TGCGCCAGCAGCCACCAATATGGCTACACCTTC.

In this sample, this clonotype turned up many times. The V call is TRBV7-2, the J call TRBJ1-2; 9 bases agree with TRBD1. The J segment lost 8 bases and the V segment lost 1 base, leaving 8 bases of the junction unmatched. The CDR3 is made up of 15 amino acids. Germline CDR1 and CDR2: SGHTA and FQGNSA. CDR3: CASSLVAGQGYGYTF. CDR3 coding DNA: TGTGCCAGCAGCTTAGTGGCGGGACAGGGTTACGGCTACACCTTC. The whole variable domain, remainder taken from reference TRBV7-2 and TRBJ1-2, is GAGVSQSPSNKVTEKGKDVELRCDPISGHTALYWYRQSLGQGLEFLIYFQGNSAPDKSGLPSDRFSAERTGGSVSTLTIQRTQQEDSAVYLCASSLVAGQGYGYTFGSGTRLTVV.

In regard to this clonotype: Just one base apart from a much larger clone, this may be a read error. The rearrangement joins TRBV6-5 to TRBJ2-7; D not resolved. The germline gives CDR1 MNHEY, CDR2 SVGAGI. The CDR3 covers 13 residues. The V end was cut by 5 bases, the J end by 7 bases, with 15 bases between. In nucleotides, the CDR3 is TGTGCCAGCAGTGATCGCAGAGTCTGGGAGCAGTACGTC. Protein: CASSDRRVWEQYV.

This clonotype was detected many times. V usage is TRBV29-1 and J usage is TRBJ2-5; D may be TRBD1 or TRBD2 (5 bases each). Trimming removed 6 bases at V and 4 bases at J, with 9 bases between. Germline V gene lookup returns CDR1 SQVTM and CDR2 ANQGSEA. The CDR3 spans 11 residues. DNA of the CDR3: TGCAGCGTCAGGGAGCCAGAGACCCAGTACTTC. This encodes CSVREPETQYF. Drawing the rest from reference TRBV29-1 and TRBJ2-5, the complete variable domain is SAVISQKPSRDICQRGTSLTIQCQVDSQVTMMFWYRQQPGQSLTLIATANQGSEATYESGFVIDKFPISRPNLTFSTLTVSNMSPEDSSIYLCSVREPETQYFGPGTRLLVL.

In this sample, this clonotype turned up many times. This chain joins TRBV11-3 and TRBJ2-3, with 8 bases that match TRBD1. The CDR3 contains 14 residues. J was trimmed by 5 bases and V by 5 bases; bases with no gene match: 6. Germline assignment: CDR1 SGHNT and CDR2 YENEEA. Here the CDR3 reads CASSRDRLGDTQYF. CDR3 coding DNA: TGTGCCAGCAGCCGGGACAGGCTTGGAGATACGCAGTATTTT. Complete variable domain (other parts from reference TRBV11-3 and TRBJ2-3): EAGVVQSPRYKIIEKKQPVAFWCNPISGHNTLYWYLQNLGQGPELLIRYENEEAVDDSQLPKDRFSAERLKGVDSTLKIQPAELGDSAVYLCASSRDRLGDTQYFGPGTRLTVL.

With respect to this clonotype: The junction departs from the called germline gene at one end, perhaps through a read error. The V and J genes are TRBV6-1 and TRBJ1-2; no clear D gene. Germline V gene data show CDR1 as MNHNS and CDR2 as SASEGT. This CDR3 is 13 amino acids long. DNA of the CDR3: TGTGCCGGCAGGTCGTCTGGGTTTCACGGCTACACCTTC. This codes for CAGRSSGFHGYTF.

This chain links TRBV5-1 with TRBJ2-3; D not certain. The CDR3 is 14 residues long. V shed 1 base and J shed 2 bases, with 8 bases lying between them. Germline assignment: CDR1 SGHRS and CDR2 YFSETQ. The CDR3 region is CASSLYRLTDTQYF. The CDR3, as DNA: TGCGCCAGCAGCTTGTACCGGCTCACAGATACGCAGTATTTT.

About this clonotype itself: A read error is possible here, since a much larger clone lies one base away. The genes are TRBV7-3 and TRBJ2-1; D may correspond to TRBD1 or TRBD2 (6 bases each). TRBJ2-7 matches the DNA end more closely, so the J call is doubtful. The CDR3 covers 17 residues. Per the germline V gene, CDR1 is SGHTA and CDR2 is FQGTGA. CDR3 coding DNA: TGTGCCAGCAGCTTAGGCTCGGGGGCATGGTCCTACAATGAGCAGTACTTC. Translation gives CASSLGSGAWSYNEQYF.

In its sample, this clonotype was seen a few times. Given a much more abundant clone one base away, this may be a read error. The chain employs TRBV29-1 and TRBJ2-3, with unresolved D. CDR3 length equals 13 residues. The V gene's germline CDR1 is SQVTM and CDR2 ANQGSEA. V shed 7 bases and J shed 0 bases, with 11 bases lying between them. This CDR3 is CSAVGTSTDTQYF. The CDR3, as DNA: TGCAGCGCTGTAGGCACAAGCACAGATACGCAGTATTTT.

This clonotype was picked up many times. J is TRBJ1-6 and V is TRBV20-1; 7 positions match TRBD1. V gave up 3 bases and J gave up 6 bases; unmatched junction bases: 11. This CDR3 comprises 16 residues. Looked up from germline, CDR1 is DFQATT and CDR2 is SNEGSKA (reference sequence). CDR3 sequence: CSARKTGRISNSPLHF. CDR3 sequence (DNA): TGCAGTGCTAGGAAGACAGGGAGGATAAGTAATTCACCCCTCCACTTT.

This clonotype was seen repeatedly, ten times or more. The V and J genes are TRBV20-1 and TRBJ2-7; TRBD1 matches at 8 bases. Germline V gene data show CDR1 as DFQATT and CDR2 as SNEGSKA (reference sequence). The CDR3 length is 11 residues. Unmatched junction bases numbered 1, after V lost 6 bases and J lost 3 bases. Here the CDR3 DNA reads TGCAGTGCGGGACAGGTCTACGAGCAGTACTTC. Encoded protein: CSAGQVYEQYF.

The rearrangement joins TRBV7-2 to TRBJ2-1; D gene uncertain. Trimming pared 4 bases from V and 4 bases from J, leaving 14 bases between. This CDR3 has 15 amino acids. Germline assignment: CDR1 SGHTA and CDR2 FQGNSA. The CDR3 sequence: CASSSKSAAYNEQFF. CDR3 nucleotide sequence: TGTGCCAGCAGCTCCAAATCAGCAGCATACAATGAGCAGTTCTTC.

About this clonotype: A much larger clone differs by one base, so this may be a read error. In DNA form, the CDR3 reads TGTGCCAGCAGCGACGGGGACCGTCCCAGGGAGCAGTACTTC. Translating gives CASSDGDRPREQYF. This chain links TRBV9 with TRBJ2-5; D may be TRBD1 or TRBD2 (5 bases each). CDR1 is SGDLS, CDR2 YYNGEE, per germline. V was pared by 3 bases and J by 11 bases, with 20 bases between. This CDR3 has 14 amino acids.

As concerns this clonotype: Possible read error: a much larger clone is one base away. V usage is TRBV20-1 and J usage is TRBJ2-1; 12 bases fit TRBD2. With V trimmed by 5 bases and J by 10 bases, 3 bases remained unmatched. There are 12 residues in the CDR3. Germline CDR1 DFQATT, CDR2 SNEGSKA (reference sequence). CDR3 sequence (DNA): TGCAGTGCTGGACTAGCGGGGACCGAGCAGTTCTTC. Amino acid sequence: CSAGLAGTEQFF.

In its sample, this clonotype was seen many times. This chain joins TRBV20-1 and TRBJ1-5; D is perhaps TRBD1 (5 bases). Germline V gives CDR1 DFQATT, CDR2 SNEGSKA (reference sequence). This CDR3 region has 15 residues. With 0 bases removed from V and 3 bases from J, the gap between germline ends came to 12 bases. The CDR3 nucleotides are TGCAGTGCTAGAGAGGGGGGGACCCTCAATCAGCCCCAGCATTTT. Amino acids: CSAREGGTLNQPQHF.

This chain connects TRBV16 to TRBJ2-5; D ambiguous. This CDR3 has 15 residues. V gave up 0 bases and J gave up 5 bases, with 13 bases separating them. The germline CDR1 and CDR2 sequences are KGHSY and FQNENV. The chain's CDR3 is CASSQSGRFVETQYF. The CDR3 DNA is TGTGCCAGCAGCCAATCGGGCAGGTTTGTGGAGACCCAGTACTTC.

This clonotype was observed at least ten times. V gene TRBV5-1 combines with J gene TRBJ1-2; 9 bases line up with TRBD1. J gave up 0 bases and V 0 bases, and 3 bases lay outside the gene matches. The CDR3 is made up of 16 amino acids. Germline-derived CDR1 and CDR2 are SGHRS and YFSETQ. CDR3 in DNA: TGCGCCAGCAGCTTGGTGGACAGGGGCCCTAACTATGGCTACACCTTC. Encoded protein: CASSLVDRGPNYGYTF.

This clonotype was seen at least ten times. This chain connects TRBV9 to TRBJ2-3; 8 nucleotides agree with TRBD2. After removal of 4 bases from V and 3 bases from J, the junction contained 4 bases not matched to a gene. Looked up from germline, CDR1 is SGDLS and CDR2 is YYNGEE. This CDR3 region has 14 residues. DNA of the CDR3: TGTGCCAGCAGCTTTAGCGGGGCTACAGATACGCAGTATTTT. It is translated as CASSFSGATDTQYF.

This rearrangement joins TRBV4-2 to TRBJ2-2, with TRBD2 as a possible D gene (7 bases). The germline CDR1 and CDR2 sequences are LGHNA and YNFKEQ. The CDR3 is 18 amino acids. Trimming pared 0 bases from V and 3 bases from J, leaving 17 bases between. Here the CDR3 DNA reads TGTGCCAGCAGCCAAGAACGAGGGGGGGGACACTACACCGGGGAGCTGTTTTTT. It codes for CASSQERGGGHYTGELFF.

The chain recombines TRBV5-1 with TRBJ2-5, with 12 bases matching TRBD2. With 0 bases clipped from V and 3 bases from J, the junction kept 3 bases outside the gene matches. CDR1 SGHRS and CDR2 YFSETQ come from the germline V gene. CDR3 size: 16 residues. This CDR3 is CASSLGLAGVKETQYF. Written as DNA, the CDR3 is TGCGCCAGCAGCTTGGGACTAGCGGGGGTGAAAGAGACCCAGTACTTC.

The chain joins TRBV7-9 to TRBJ1-2; D remains unclear. The germline gives CDR1 SEHNR, CDR2 FQNEAQ (reference sequence). V was trimmed by 4 bases and J by 6 bases, leaving 12 bases between them. This CDR3 spans 13 amino acids. The CDR3 sequence is CASSSPVAHGYTF. CDR3 DNA sequence: TGTGCCAGCAGCTCCCCTGTTGCGCATGGCTACACCTTC.